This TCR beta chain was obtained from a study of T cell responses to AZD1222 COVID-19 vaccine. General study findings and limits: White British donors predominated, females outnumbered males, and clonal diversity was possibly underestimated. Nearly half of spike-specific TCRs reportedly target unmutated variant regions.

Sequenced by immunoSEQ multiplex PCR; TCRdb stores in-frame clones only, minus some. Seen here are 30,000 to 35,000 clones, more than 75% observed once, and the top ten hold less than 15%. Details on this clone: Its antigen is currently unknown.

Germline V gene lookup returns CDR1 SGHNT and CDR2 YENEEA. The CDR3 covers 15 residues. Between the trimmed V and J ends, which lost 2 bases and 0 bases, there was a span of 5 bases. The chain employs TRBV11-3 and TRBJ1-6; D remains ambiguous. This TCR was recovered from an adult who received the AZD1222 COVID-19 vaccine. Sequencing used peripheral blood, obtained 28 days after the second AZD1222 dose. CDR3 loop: CASSLSSSYNSPLHF. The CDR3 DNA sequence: TGTGCCAGCAGCTTATCGTCCTCCTATAATTCACCCCTCCACTTT.